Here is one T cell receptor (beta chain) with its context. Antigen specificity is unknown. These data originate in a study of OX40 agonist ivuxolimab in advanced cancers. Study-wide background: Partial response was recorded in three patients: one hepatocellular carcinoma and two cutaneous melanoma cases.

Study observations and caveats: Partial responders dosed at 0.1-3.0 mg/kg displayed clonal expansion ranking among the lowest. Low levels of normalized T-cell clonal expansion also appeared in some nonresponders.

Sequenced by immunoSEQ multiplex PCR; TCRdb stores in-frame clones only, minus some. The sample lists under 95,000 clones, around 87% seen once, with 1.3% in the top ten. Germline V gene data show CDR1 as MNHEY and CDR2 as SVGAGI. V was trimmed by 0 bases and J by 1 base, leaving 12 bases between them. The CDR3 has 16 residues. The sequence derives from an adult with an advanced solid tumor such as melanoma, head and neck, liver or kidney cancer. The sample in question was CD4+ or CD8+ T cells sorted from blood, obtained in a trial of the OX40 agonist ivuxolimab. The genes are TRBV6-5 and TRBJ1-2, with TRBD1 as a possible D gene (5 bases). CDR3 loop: CASSYSPGGGNYGYTF. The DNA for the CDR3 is TGTGCCAGCAGTTACTCGCCGGGGGGGGGTAACTATGGCTACACCTTC.